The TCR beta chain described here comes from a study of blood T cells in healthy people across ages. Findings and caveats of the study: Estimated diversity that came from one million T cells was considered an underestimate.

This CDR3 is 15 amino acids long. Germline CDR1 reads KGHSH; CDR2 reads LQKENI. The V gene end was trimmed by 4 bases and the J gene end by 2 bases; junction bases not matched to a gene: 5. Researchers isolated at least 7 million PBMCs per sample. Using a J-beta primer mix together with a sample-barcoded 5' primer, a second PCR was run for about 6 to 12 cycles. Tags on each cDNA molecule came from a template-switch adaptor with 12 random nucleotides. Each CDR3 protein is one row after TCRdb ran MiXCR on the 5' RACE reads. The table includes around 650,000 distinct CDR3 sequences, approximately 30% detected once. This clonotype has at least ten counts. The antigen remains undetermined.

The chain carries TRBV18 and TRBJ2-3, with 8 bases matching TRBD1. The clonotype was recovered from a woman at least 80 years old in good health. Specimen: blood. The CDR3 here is CASSRRTGNTDTQYF. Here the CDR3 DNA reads TGTGCCAGCTCACGGCGGACAGGGAACACAGATACGCAGTATTTT.